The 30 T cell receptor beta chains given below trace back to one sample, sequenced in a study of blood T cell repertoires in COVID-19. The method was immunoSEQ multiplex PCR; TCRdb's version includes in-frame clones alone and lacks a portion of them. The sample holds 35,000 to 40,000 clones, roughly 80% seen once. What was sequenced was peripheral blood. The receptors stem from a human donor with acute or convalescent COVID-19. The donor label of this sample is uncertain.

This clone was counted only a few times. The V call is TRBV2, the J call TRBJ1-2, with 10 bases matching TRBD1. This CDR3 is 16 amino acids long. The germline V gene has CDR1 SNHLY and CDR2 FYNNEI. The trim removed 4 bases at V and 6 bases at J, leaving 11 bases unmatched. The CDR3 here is CASSGTGGVKWNGYTF. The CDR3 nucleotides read TGTGCCAGCAGTGGGACAGGGGGGGTAAAGTGGAATGGCTACACCTTC. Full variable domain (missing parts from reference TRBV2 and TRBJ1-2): EPEVTQTPSHQVTQMGQEVILRCVPISNHLYFYWYRQILGQKVEFLVSFYNNEISEKSEIFDDQFSVERPDGSNFTLKIRSTKLEDSAMYFCASSGTGGVKWNGYTFGSGTRLTVV.

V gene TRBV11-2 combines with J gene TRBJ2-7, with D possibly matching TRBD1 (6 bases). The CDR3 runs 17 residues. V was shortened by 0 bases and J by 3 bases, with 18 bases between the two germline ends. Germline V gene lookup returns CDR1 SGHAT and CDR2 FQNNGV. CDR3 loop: CASSLDLPGANFYEQYF. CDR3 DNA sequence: TGTGCCAGCAGCTTAGATCTGCCAGGGGCGAACTTCTACGAGCAGTACTTC.

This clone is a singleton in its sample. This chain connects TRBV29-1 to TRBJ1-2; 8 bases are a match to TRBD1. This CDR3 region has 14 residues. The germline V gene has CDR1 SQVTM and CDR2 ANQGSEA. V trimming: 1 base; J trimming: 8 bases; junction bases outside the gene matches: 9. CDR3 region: CSVEVGTGSRGYTF. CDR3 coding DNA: TGCAGCGTTGAAGTGGGGACAGGTTCCCGGGGCTACACCTTC.

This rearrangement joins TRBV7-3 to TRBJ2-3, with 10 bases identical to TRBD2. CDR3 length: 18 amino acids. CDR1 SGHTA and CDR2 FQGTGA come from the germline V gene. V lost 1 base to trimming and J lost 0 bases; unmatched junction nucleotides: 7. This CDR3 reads CASSLMGLAPTSTDTQYF. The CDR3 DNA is TGTGCCAGCAGCTTAATGGGACTAGCGCCTACTAGCACAGATACGCAGTATTTT.

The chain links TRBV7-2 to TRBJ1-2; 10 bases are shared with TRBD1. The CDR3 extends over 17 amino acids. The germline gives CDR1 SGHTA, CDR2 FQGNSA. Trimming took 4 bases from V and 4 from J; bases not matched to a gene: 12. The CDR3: CASSSRDRGILGYGYTF. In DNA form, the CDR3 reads TGTGCCAGCAGCTCCCGGGACAGGGGAATTTTAGGCTATGGCTACACCTTC.

The DNA of the CDR3 is TGTGCCAGCAGCTTGACAGGAAGCTCCTACAATGAGCAGTTCTTC. Protein: CASSLTGSSYNEQFF. The chain carries TRBV7-3 and TRBJ2-1, with D perhaps matching TRBD1 (6 bases). Trimming cost V 3 bases and J 0 bases, with 9 bases left between them. The CDR3 extends over 15 amino acids. Per germline, CDR1 SGHTA and CDR2 FQGTGA.

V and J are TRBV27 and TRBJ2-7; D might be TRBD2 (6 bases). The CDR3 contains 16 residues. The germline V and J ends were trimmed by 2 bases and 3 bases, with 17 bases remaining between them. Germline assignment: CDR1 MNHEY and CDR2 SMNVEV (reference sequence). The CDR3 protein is CASSLVGRGMFYEQYF. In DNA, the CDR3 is TGTGCCAGCAGTTTAGTCGGTCGCGGGATGTTCTACGAGCAGTACTTC.

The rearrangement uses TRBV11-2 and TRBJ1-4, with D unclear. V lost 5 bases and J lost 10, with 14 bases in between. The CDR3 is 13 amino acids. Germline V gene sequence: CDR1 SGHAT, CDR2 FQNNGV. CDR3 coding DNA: TGTGCCAGCAGCCTCGCCGGGAGGGCAAAACTGTTTTTT. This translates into CASSLAGRAKLFF.

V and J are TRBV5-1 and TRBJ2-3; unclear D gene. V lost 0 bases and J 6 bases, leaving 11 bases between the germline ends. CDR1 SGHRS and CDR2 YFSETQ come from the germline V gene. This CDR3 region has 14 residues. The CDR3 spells CASSLGHPIDTQYF. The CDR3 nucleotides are TGCGCCAGCAGCTTGGGACATCCCATCGATACGCAGTATTTT.

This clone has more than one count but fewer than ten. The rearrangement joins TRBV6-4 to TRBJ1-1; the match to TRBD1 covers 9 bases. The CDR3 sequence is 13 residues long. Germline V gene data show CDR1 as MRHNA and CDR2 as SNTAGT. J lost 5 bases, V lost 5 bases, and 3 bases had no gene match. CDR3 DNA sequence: TGTGCCAGCAGTCCCGGACAGGGGACTGAAGCTTTCTTT. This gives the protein CASSPGQGTEAFF.

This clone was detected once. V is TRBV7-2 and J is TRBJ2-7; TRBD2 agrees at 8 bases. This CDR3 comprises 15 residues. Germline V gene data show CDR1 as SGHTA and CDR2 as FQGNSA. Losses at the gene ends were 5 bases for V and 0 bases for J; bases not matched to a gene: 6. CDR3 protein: CASSPGRGVSYEQYF. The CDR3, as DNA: TGTGCCAGCAGCCCCGGGAGGGGCGTCTCCTACGAGCAGTACTTC.

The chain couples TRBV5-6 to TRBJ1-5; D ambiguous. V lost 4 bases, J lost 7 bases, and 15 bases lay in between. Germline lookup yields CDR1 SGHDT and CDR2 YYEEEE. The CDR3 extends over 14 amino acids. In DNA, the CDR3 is TGTGCCAGCAGCCCGCCAGGTTCCCGGCAGCCCCAGCATTTT. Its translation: CASSPPGSRQPQHF.

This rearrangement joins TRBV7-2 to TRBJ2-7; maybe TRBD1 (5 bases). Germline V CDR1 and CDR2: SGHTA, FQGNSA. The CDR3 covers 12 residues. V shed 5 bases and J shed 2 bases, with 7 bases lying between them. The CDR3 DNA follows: TGTGCCAGCAGCAAGGACACCTACGAGCAGTACTTC. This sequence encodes CASSKDTYEQYF.

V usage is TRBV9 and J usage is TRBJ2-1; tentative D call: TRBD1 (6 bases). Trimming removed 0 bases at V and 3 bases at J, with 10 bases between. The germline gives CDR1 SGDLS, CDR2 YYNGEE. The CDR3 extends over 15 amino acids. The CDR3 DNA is TGTGCCAGCAGCGTAGACGGGACAAACTACAATGAGCAGTTCTTC. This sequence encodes CASSVDGTNYNEQFF.

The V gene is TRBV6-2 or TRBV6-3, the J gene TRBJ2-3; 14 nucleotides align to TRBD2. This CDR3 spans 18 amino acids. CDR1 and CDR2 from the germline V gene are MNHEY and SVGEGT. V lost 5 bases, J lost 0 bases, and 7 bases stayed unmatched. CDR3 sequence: CASSPTSGRAMSTDTQYF. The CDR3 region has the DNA TGTGCCAGCAGTCCGACTAGCGGGAGGGCCATGAGCACAGATACGCAGTATTTT.

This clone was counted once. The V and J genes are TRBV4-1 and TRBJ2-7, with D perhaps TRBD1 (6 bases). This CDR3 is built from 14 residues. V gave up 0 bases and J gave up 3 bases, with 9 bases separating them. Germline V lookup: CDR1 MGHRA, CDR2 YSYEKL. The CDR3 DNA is TGCGCCAGCAGCCAAGATTCACAGGGCTACGAGCAGTACTTC. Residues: CASSQDSQGYEQYF.

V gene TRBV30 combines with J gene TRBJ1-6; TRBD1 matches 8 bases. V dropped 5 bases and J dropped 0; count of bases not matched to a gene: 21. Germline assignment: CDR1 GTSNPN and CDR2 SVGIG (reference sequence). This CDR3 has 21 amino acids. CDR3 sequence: CAWRKQGGQFPSSSYNSPLHF. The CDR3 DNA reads TGTGCCTGGCGAAAACAGGGGGGCCAATTCCCTTCTAGCTCCTATAATTCACCCCTCCACTTT.

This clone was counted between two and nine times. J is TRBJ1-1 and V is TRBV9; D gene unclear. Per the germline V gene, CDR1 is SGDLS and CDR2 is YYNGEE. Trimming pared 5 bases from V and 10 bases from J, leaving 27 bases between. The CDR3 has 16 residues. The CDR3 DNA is TGTGCCAGCAGTCCCGAGTCGGCGATGGATCGGAGTGGAGCTTTCTTT. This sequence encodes CASSPESAMDRSGAFF. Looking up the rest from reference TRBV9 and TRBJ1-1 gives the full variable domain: DSGVTQTPKHLITATGQRVTLRCSPRSGDLSVYWYQQSLDQGLQFLIQYYNGEERAKGNILERFSAQQFPDLHSELNLSSLELGDSALYFCASSPESAMDRSGAFFGQGTRLTVV.

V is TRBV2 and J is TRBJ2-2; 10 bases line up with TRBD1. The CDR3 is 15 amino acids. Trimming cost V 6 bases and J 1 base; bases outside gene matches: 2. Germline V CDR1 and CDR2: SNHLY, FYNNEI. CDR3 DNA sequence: TGTGCCAGCAGCCGGGACAGGGGGAACACCGGGGAGCTGTTTTTT. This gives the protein CASSRDRGNTGELFF.

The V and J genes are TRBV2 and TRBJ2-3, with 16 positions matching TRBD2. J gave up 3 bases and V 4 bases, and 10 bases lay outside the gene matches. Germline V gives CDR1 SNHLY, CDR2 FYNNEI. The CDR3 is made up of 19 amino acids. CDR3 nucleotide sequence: TGTGCCAGCAGTGGTGGGACTAGCGGGAGGGCCTTCGCAACAGATACGCAGTATTTT. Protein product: CASSGGTSGRAFATDTQYF.

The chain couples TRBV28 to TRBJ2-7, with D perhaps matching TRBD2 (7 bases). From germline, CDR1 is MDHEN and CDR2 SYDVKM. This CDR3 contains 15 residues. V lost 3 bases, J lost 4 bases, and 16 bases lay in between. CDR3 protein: CASSLGASGSYEQYF. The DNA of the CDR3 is TGTGCCAGCAGTTTGGGGGCTAGCGGTTCTTACGAGCAGTACTTC.

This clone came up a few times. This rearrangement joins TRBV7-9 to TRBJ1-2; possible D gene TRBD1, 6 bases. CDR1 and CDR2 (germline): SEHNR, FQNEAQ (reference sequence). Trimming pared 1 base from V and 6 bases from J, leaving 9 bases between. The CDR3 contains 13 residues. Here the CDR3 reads CASSLENRDGYTF. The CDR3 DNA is TGTGCCAGCAGCTTAGAGAACAGGGATGGCTACACCTTC.

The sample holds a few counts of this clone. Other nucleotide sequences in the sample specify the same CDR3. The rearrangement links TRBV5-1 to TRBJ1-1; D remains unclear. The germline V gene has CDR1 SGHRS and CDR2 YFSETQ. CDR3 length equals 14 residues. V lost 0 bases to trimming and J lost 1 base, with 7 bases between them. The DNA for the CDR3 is TGCGCCAGCAGCTTGGCCACAGAGAACACTGAAGCTTTCTTT. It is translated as CASSLATENTEAFF. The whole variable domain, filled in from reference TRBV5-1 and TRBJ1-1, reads KAGVTQTPRYLIKTRGQQVTLSCSPISGHRSVSWYQQTPGQGLQFLFEYFSETQRNKGNFPGRFSGRQFSNSRSEMNVSTLELGDSALYLCASSLATENTEAFFGQGTRLTVV.

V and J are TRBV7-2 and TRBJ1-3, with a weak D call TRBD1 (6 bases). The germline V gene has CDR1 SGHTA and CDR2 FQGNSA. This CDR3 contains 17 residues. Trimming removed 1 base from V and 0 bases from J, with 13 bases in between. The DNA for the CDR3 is TGTGCCAGCAGCTTAGAGGTGGGGGCACGCTCTGGAAACACCATATATTTT. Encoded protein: CASSLEVGARSGNTIYF.

CDR3 DNA sequence: TGTGCCAGCAGCCCCAGGGGAACGGTTACTGAAGCTTTCTTT. It specifies CASSPRGTVTEAFF. The chain employs TRBV9 and TRBJ1-1, with D tentatively TRBD1 (6 bases). This CDR3 contains 14 residues. The V and J ends lost 4 bases and 5 bases respectively, with 15 bases between them. The germline gives CDR1 SGDLS, CDR2 YYNGEE.

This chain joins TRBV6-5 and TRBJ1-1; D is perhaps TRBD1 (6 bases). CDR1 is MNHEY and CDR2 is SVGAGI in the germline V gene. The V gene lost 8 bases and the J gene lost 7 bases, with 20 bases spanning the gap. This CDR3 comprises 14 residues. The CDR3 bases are TGTGCCAGCGCCGTCGGGGGGCCGGTGGTTGAAGCTTTCTTT. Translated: CASAVGGPVVEAFF.

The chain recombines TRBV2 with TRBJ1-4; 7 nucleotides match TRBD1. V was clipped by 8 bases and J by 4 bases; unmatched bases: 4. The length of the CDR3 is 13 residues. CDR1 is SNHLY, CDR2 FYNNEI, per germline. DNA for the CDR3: TGTGCCAGCGGATACAGGGGTAATGAAAAACTGTTTTTT. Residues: CASGYRGNEKLFF.

Here the CDR3 reads CASSLGPDRDPPLHF. The CDR3 region has the DNA TGCGCCAGCAGCTTGGGACCGGACAGGGATCCACCCCTCCACTTT. The chain employs TRBV5-1 and TRBJ1-6; 8 bases line up with TRBD1. The CDR3 extends over 15 amino acids. V dropped 0 bases and J dropped 11; count of bases not matched to a gene: 7. The germline V gene encodes CDR1 SGHRS and CDR2 YFSETQ.

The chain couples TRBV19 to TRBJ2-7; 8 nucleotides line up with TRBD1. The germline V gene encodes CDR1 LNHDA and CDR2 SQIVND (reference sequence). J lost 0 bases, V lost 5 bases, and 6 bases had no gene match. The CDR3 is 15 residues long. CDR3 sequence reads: CASSGSTGASYEQYF. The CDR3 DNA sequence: TGTGCCAGTAGTGGATCGACAGGGGCCTCCTACGAGCAGTACTTC.

DNA for the CDR3: TGTGCCAGCAGTCAGGGACTTCTCTACGAGCAGTACTTC. Translated: CASSQGLLYEQYF. J is TRBJ2-7 and V is TRBV12-3 or TRBV12-4; D is perhaps TRBD2 (6 bases). The CDR3 is 13 residues long. Deletions cut 5 bases from V and 3 bases from J, with 11 bases between.